This T cell receptor beta chain was found in a study of T cell responses to AZD1222 COVID-19 vaccine. Between the trimmed V and J ends, which lost 1 base and 3 bases, there was a span of 3 bases. Germline V gene lookup returns CDR1 LGHDT and CDR2 YNNKEL (reference sequence). This CDR3 contains 12 residues. Some clones are missing from TCRdb's copy, which holds only in-frame ones; the method was immunoSEQ multiplex PCR. The data show 80,000 to 130,000 clones, about 89% seen once. V usage is TRBV3-1 (or the pseudogene TRBV3-2) and J usage is TRBJ2-5; no reliable D call. The origin of this receptor is an adult in good health. This specimen was peripheral blood, taken on day 0 of AZD1222 vaccination. The DNA for the CDR3 is TGTGCCAGCAGCCAAGCCGAAGAGACCCAGTACTTC. It specifies CASSQAEETQYF.